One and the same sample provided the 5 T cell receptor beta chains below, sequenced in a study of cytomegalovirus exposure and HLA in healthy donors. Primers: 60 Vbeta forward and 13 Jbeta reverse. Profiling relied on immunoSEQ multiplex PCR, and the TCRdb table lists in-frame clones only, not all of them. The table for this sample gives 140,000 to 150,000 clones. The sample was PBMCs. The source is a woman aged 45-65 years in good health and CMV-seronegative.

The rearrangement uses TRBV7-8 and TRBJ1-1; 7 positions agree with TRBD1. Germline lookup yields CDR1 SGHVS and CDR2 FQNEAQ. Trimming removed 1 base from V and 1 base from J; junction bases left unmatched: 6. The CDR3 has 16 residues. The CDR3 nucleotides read TGTGCCAGCAGCTTAGGCCCCTCAGGGGGGAACACTGAAGCTTTCTTT. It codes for CASSLGPSGGNTEAFF.

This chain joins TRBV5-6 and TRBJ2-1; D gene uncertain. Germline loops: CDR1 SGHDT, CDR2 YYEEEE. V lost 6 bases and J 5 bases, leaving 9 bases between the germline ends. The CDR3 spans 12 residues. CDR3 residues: CASTVLDNEQFF. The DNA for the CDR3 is TGTGCCAGCACCGTCCTAGACAATGAGCAGTTCTTC.

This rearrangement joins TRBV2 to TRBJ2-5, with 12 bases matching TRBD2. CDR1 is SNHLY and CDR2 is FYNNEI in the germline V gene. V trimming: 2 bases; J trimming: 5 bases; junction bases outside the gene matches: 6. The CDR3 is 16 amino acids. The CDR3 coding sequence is TGTGCCAGCAGTGAATCTAGCGGGGGGGCCGGTGAGACCCAGTACTTC. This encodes CASSESSGGAGETQYF. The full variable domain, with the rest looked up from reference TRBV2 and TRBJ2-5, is EPEVTQTPSHQVTQMGQEVILRCVPISNHLYFYWYRQILGQKVEFLVSFYNNEISEKSEIFDDQFSVERPDGSNFTLKIRSTKLEDSAMYFCASSESSGGAGETQYFGPGTRLLVL.

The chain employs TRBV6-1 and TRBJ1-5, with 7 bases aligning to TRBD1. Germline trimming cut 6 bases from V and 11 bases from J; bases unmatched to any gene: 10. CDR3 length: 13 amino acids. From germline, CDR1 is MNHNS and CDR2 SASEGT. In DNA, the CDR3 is TGTGCCAGCAGGACAGGGCCTCAGAGGGCCCAGCATTTT. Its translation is CASRTGPQRAQHF.

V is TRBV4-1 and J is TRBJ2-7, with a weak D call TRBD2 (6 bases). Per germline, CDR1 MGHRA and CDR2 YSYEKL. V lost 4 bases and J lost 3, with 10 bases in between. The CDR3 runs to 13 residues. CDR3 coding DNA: TGCGCCAGCAGCCCGCGGGGCGGCTACGAGCAGTACTTC. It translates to CASSPRGGYEQYF.